One and the same sample provided the 5 T cell receptor beta chains below, sequenced in a study of blood T cell repertoires in COVID-19. The data were produced by immunoSEQ multiplex PCR, yet TCRdb's version contains in-frame clones alone and is incomplete. The profile shows some 490,000 clones, 80% to 90% of them singletons. The specimen was peripheral blood. The source of these receptors is a human donor in a cohort sampled during active COVID-19.

The chain has TRBV19 and TRBJ2-1; 7 nucleotides line up with TRBD2. With V trimmed by 6 bases and J by 1 base, 3 bases remained unmatched. CDR1 and CDR2 from the germline V gene are LNHDA and SQIVND (reference sequence). This CDR3 is built from 14 residues. CDR3 sequence (DNA): TGTGCCAGTAGAAGGACTAGTTCCTACAATGAGCAGTTCTTC. This codes for CASRRTSSYNEQFF.

This clone was observed a few times. This chain uses TRBV7-9 with TRBJ1-1; 8 nucleotides line up with TRBD1. There are 13 residues in the CDR3. V lost 2 bases and J lost 7; bases outside the gene matches: 3. CDR1 is SEHNR and CDR2 is FQNEAQ in the germline V gene (reference sequence). The CDR3 region is CASSLSGTGEAFF. The CDR3, as DNA: TGTGCCAGCAGCTTATCCGGGACAGGTGAAGCTTTCTTT.

The chain links TRBV18 to TRBJ1-5; TRBD1 matches at 8 bases. The CDR3 sequence is 14 residues long. V was clipped by 5 bases and J by 2 bases; unmatched bases: 2. Germline CDR1 KGHSH, CDR2 LQKENI. The CDR3 is CASSDRGGNQPQHF. The CDR3 DNA sequence: TGTGCCAGCTCAGACAGGGGCGGCAATCAGCCCCAGCATTTT.

The chain couples TRBV2 to TRBJ1-2, with 9 bases fitting TRBD1. The V gene end was trimmed by 3 bases and the J gene end by 6 bases; junction bases not matched to a gene: 8. The CDR3 runs to 15 residues. CDR1 is SNHLY, CDR2 FYNNEI, per germline. The CDR3 loop is CASSDSGTGWDGYTF. For the CDR3, the DNA is TGTGCCAGCAGTGATTCAGGGACAGGGTGGGATGGCTACACCTTC.

This clone was recorded once. The chain is built from TRBV3-1 (or the pseudogene TRBV3-2) and TRBJ2-7; D gene ambiguous. CDR1 and CDR2 (germline): LGHDT, YNNKEL (reference sequence). V dropped 1 base and J dropped 0 bases, with 7 bases sitting between them. CDR3 length: 14 amino acids. The chain's CDR3 is CASSQASVSYEQYF. The CDR3 DNA sequence: TGTGCCAGCAGCCAAGCGTCGGTCTCCTACGAGCAGTACTTC.